This paragraph reports one T cell receptor (beta chain). Its antigen is as yet unknown. These data originate in a study of radiation and T cells in renal cell carcinoma. Study-level results: Top 100 clonotypes averaged about 50% in irradiated versus 43% in nephrectomy-only tumors.

TCRdb's copy holds only in-frame clones and misses some; the assay was immunoSEQ multiplex PCR. The sample holds about 16,000 clones; about two thirds are singletons and the top ten take approximately 16%. Documented treatment: treatment-naive control, cytoreductive nephrectomy. Looked up from germline, CDR1 is SGHVS and CDR2 is FQNEAQ. V lost 5 bases to trimming and J lost 4 bases, with 12 bases between them. The CDR3 is 14 residues long. Here the sequenced sample was tumor tissue, taken from a patient whose treatment was nephrectomy without radiotherapy. The TCR sequence derives from a man aged 55 to 69 with renal cell carcinoma. This chain connects TRBV7-8 to TRBJ1-5; D remains ambiguous. This CDR3 is CASSQTTPNQPQHF. The DNA of the CDR3 is TGTGCCAGCAGCCAGACCACCCCGAATCAGCCCCAGCATTTT.